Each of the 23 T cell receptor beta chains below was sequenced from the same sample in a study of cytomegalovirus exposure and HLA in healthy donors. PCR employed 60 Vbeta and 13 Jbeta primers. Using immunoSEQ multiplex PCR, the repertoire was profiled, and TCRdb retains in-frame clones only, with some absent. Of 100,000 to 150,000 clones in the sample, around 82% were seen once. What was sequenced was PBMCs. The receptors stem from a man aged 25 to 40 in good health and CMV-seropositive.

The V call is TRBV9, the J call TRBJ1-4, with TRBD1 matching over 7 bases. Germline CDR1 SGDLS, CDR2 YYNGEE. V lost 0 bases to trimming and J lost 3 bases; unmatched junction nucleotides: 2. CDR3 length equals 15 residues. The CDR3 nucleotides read TGTGCCAGCAGCGTAGAGGGACAGTCTAATGAAAAACTGTTTTTT. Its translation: CASSVEGQSNEKLFF.

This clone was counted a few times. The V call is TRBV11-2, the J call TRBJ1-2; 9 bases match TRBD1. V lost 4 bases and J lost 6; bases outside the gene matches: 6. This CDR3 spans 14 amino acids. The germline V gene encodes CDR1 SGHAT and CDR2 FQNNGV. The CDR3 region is CASSYQDRGDGYTF. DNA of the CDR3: TGTGCCAGCAGCTACCAAGACAGGGGGGATGGCTACACCTTC. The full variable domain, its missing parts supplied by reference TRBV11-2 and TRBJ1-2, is EAGVAQSPRYKIIEKRQSVAFWCNPISGHATLYWYQQILGQGPKLLIQFQNNGVVDDSQLPKDRFSAERLKGVDSTLKIQPAKLEDSAVYLCASSYQDRGDGYTFGSGTRLTVV.

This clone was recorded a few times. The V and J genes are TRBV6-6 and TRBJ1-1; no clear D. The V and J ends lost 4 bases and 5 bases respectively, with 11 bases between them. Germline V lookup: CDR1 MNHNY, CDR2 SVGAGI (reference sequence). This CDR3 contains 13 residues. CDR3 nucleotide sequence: TGTGCCAGCAGTTCCCAAGGGAGAACTGAAGCTTTCTTT. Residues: CASSSQGRTEAFF.

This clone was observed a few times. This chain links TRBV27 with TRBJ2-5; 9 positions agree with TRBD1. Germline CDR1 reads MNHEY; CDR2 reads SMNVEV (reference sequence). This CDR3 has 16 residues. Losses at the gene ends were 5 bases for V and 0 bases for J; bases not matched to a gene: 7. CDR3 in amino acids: CASSLGTGQNQETQYF. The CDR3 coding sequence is TGTGCCAGCAGTCTTGGGACAGGGCAAAACCAAGAGACCCAGTACTTC.

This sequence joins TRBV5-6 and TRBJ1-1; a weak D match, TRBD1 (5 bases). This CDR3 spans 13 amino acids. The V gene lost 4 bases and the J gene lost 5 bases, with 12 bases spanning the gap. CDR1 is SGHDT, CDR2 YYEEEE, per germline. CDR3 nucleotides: TGTGCCAGCAGCCCGGCAGGGAGGACTGAAGCTTTCTTT. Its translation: CASSPAGRTEAFF.

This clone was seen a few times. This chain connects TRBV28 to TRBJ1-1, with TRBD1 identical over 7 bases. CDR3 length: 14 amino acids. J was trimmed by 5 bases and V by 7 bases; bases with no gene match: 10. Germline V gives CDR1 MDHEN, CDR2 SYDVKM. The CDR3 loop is CASTPLGRGTEAFF. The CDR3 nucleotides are TGTGCCAGCACCCCACTCGGCAGGGGGACTGAAGCTTTCTTT.

This chain's CDR3 is CASSESRGYTF. In DNA, the CDR3 is TGTGCCAGCAGTGAATCGCGGGGCTACACCTTC. The chain couples TRBV25-1 to TRBJ1-2; D remains unclear. The V gene's germline CDR1 is MGHDK and CDR2 SYGVNS. Trimming removed 1 base at V and 8 bases at J, with 5 bases between. The length of the CDR3 is 11 residues.

The CDR3 is CASSQMGGYEKLFF. The CDR3 DNA is TGTGCCAGCAGCCAAATGGGAGGGTATGAAAAACTGTTTTTT. The V call is TRBV14, the J call TRBJ1-4; D gene unclear. V was clipped by 2 bases and J by 6 bases, with 10 bases between them. The germline V gene has CDR1 SGHDN and CDR2 FVKESK. This CDR3 has 14 residues.

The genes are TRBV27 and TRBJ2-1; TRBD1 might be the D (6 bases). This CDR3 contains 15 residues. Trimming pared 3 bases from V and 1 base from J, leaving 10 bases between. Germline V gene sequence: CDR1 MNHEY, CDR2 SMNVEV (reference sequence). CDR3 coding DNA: TGTGCCAGCAGTTTGGGGCAGGGGTCCTACAATGAGCAGTTCTTC. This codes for CASSLGQGSYNEQFF.

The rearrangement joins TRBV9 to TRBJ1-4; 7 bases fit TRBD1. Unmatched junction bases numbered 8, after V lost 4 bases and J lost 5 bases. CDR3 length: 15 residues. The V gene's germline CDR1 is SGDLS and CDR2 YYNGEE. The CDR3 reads CASSPRTGSNEKLFF. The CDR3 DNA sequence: TGTGCCAGCAGCCCCCGGACAGGCTCCAATGAAAAACTGTTTTTT.

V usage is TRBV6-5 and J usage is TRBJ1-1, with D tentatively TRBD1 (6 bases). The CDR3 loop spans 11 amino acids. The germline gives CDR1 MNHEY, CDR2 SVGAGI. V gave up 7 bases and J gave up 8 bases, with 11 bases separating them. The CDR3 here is CASISRGEAFF. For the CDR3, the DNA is TGTGCCAGCATTAGTAGGGGGGAAGCTTTCTTT.

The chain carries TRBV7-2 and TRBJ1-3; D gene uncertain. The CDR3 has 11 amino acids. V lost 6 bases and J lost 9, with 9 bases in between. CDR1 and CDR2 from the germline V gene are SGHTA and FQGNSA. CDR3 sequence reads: CASRLSSTIYF. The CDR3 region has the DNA TGTGCCAGCAGACTGAGCTCCACCATATATTTT.

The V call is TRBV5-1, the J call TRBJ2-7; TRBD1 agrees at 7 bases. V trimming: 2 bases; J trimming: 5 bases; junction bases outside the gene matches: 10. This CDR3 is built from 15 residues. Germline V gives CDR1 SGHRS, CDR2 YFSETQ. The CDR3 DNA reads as TGCGCCAGCAGCTTTAGGGGGACAGAGGTGAACGAGCAGTACTTC. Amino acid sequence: CASSFRGTEVNEQYF.

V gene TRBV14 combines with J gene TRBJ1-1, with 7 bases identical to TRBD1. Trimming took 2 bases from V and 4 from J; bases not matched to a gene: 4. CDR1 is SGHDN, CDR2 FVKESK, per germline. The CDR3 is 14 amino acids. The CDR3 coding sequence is TGTGCCAGCAGCCAACGACAGGGTGTCACTGAAGCTTTCTTT. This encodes CASSQRQGVTEAFF.

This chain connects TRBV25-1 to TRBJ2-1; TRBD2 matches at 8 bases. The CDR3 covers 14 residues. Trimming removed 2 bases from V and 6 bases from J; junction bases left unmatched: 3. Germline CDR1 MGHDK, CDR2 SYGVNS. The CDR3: CASSEAGGTNEQFF. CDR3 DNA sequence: TGTGCCAGCAGTGAAGCGGGAGGAACCAATGAGCAGTTCTTC.

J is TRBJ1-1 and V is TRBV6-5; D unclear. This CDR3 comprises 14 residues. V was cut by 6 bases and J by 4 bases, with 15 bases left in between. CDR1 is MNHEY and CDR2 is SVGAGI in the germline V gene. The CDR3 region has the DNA TGTGCCAGCAGGTCTAGGGAGTCTGCCACTGAAGCTTTCTTT. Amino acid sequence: CASRSRESATEAFF.

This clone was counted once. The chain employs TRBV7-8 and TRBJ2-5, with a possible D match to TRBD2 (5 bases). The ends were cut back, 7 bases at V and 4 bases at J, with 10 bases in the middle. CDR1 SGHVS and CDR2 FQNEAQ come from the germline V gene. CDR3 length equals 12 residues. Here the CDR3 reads CASKEVGETQYF. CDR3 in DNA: TGTGCCAGCAAGGAGGTCGGAGAGACCCAGTACTTC.

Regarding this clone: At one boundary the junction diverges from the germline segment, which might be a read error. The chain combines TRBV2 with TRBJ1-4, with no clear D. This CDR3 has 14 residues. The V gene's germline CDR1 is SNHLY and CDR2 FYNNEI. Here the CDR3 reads CASSESQTIEKLFF. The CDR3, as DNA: TGTGCCAGCAGTGAGAGTCAGACTATTGAAAAACTGTTTTTT.

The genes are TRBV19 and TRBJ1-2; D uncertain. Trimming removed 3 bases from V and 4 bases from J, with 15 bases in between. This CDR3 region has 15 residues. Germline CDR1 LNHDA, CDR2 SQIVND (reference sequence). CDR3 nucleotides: TGTGCCAGTAGTATTCGGGGAGATACTGGCTATGGCTACACCTTC. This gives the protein CASSIRGDTGYGYTF.

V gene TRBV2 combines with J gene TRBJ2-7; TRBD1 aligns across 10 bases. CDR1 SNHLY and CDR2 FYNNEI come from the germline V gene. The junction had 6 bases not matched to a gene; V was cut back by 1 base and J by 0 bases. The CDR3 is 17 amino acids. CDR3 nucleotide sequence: TGTGCCAGCAGTGAAGACGTGGGACAGGGGACCTCCTACGAGCAGTACTTC. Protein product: CASSEDVGQGTSYEQYF.

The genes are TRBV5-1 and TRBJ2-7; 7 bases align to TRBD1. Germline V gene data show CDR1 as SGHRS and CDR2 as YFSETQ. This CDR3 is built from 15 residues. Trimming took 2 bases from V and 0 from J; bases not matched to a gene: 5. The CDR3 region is CASSFRGSSSYEQYF. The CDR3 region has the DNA TGCGCCAGCAGCTTCAGGGGGTCGAGCTCCTACGAGCAGTACTTC.

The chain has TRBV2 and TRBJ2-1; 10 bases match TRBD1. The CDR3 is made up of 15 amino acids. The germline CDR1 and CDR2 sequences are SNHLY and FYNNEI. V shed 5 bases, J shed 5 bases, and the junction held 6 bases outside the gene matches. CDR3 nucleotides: TGTGCCAGCAGTCCGGACAGGGGGTTAGACAATGAGCAGTTCTTC. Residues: CASSPDRGLDNEQFF.

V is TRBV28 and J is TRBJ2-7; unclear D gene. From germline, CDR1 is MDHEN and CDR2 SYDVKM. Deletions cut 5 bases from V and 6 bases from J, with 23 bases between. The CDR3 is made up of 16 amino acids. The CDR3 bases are TGTGCCAGCAGTCTCCTAGGTAGAGAGGTGGCCTCCGAGCAGTACTTC. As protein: CASSLLGREVASEQYF.